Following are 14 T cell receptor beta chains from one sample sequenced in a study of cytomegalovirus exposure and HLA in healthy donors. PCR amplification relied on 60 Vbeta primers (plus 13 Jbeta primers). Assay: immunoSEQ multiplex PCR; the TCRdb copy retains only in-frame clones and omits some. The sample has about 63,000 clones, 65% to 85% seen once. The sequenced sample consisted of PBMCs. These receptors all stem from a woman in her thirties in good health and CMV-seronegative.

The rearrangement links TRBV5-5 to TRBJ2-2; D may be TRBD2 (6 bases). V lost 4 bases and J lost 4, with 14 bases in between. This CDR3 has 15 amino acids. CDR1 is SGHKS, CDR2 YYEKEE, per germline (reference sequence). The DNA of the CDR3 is TGTGCCAGCAGCCCGGGGCTCGGGGGCACCGGGGAGCTGTTTTTT. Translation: CASSPGLGGTGELFF.

CDR3 loop: CASSLGRTGQYNSPLHF. CDR3 in DNA: TGTGCCAGCAGCTTAGGTCGGACGGGACAGTATAATTCACCCCTCCACTTT. The chain carries TRBV7-9 and TRBJ1-6, with 7 bases that match TRBD1. Germline V CDR1 and CDR2: SEHNR, FQNEAQ (reference sequence). This CDR3 is 17 amino acids long. Trimming removed 1 base from V and 4 bases from J; junction bases left unmatched: 7. Based on the CDR3 plus reference TRBV7-9 and TRBJ1-6, the full variable domain is DTGVSQNPRHKITKRGQNVTFRCDPISEHNRLYWYRQTLGQGPEFLTYFQNEAQLEKSRLLSDRFSAERPKGSFSTLEIQRTEQGDSAMYLCASSLGRTGQYNSPLHFGNGTRLTVT.

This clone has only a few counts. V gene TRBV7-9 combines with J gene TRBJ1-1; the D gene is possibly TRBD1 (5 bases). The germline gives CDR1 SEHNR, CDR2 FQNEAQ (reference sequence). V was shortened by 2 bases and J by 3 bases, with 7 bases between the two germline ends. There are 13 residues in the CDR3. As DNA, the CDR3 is TGTGCCAGCAGCTTACTAGGGGACACTGAAGCTTTCTTT. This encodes CASSLLGDTEAFF.

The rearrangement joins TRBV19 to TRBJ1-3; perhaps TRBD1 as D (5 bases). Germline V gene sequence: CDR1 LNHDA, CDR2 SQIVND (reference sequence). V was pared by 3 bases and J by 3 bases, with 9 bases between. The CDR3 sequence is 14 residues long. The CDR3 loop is CASSIPGIGNTIYF. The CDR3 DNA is TGTGCCAGTAGTATCCCAGGGATTGGAAACACCATATATTTT.

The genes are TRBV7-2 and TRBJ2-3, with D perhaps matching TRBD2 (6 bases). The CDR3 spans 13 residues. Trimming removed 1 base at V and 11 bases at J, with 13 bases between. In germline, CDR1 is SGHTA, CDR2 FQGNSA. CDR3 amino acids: CASSLGGGKVQYF. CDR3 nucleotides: TGTGCCAGCAGCTTAGGCGGCGGGAAAGTGCAGTATTTT. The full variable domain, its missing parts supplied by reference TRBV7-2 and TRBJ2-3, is GAGVSQSPSNKVTEKGKDVELRCDPISGHTALYWYRQSLGQGLEFLIYFQGNSAPDKSGLPSDRFSAERTGGSVSTLTIQRTQQEDSAVYLCASSLGGGKVQYFGPGTRLTVL.

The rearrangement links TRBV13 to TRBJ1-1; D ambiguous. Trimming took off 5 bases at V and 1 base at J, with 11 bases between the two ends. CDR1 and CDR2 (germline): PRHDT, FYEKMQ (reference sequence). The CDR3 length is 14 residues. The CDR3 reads CASSRTQENTEAFF. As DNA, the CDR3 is TGTGCCAGCAGCCGTACCCAGGAGAACACTGAAGCTTTCTTT.

The CDR3 reads CASTETDLEQYV. The CDR3 coding sequence is TGTGCCAGCACCGAAACTGACTTGGAGCAGTACGTC. The rearrangement joins TRBV6-1 to TRBJ2-7; D ambiguous. V was trimmed by 7 bases and J by 7 bases, leaving 14 bases between them. This CDR3 comprises 12 residues. Germline CDR1 is MNHNS and CDR2 is SASEGT.

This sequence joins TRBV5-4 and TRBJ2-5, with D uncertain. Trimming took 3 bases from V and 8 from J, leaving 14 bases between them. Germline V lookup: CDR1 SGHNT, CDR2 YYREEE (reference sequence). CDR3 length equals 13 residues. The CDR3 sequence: CASSSPPSVTQYF. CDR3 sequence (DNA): TGTGCCAGCAGCTCCCCCCCCTCGGTCACCCAGTACTTC.

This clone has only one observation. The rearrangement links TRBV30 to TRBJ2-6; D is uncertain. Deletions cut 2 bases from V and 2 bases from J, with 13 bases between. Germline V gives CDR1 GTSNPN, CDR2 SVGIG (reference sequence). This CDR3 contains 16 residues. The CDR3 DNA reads TGTGCCTGGAGTCCCCGGCGGCCCGCTGGGGCCAACGTCCTGACTTTC. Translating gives CAWSPRRPAGANVLTF.

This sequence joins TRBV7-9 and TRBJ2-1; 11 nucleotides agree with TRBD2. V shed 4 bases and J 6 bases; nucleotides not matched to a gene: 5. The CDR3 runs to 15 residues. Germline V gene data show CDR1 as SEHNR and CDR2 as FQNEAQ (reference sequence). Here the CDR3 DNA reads TGTGCCAGCAGCTCATTAGCGGGAGGGCCCAATGAGCAGTTCTTC. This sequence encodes CASSSLAGGPNEQFF.

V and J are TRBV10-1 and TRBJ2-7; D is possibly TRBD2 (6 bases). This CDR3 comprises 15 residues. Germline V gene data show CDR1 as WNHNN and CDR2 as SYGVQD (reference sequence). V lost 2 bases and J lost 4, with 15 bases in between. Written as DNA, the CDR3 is TGCGCCAGCAGTGAGCAGGTGGAGGGGACGTACGAGCAGTACGTC. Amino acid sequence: CASSEQVEGTYEQYV.

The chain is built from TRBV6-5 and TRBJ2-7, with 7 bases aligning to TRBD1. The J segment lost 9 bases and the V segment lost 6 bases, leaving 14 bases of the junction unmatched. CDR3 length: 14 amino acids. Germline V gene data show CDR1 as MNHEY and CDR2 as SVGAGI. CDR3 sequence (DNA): TGTGCCAGCAGCCTCGGACAGGCGTCCGGCGGGCAGTACTTC. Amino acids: CASSLGQASGGQYF.

The CDR3 protein is CASSQVSGANVLTF. The CDR3 region has the DNA TGTGCCAGTTCCCAGGTCTCTGGGGCCAACGTCCTGACTTTC. The rearrangement uses TRBV6-5 and TRBJ2-6; D not resolved. The CDR3 contains 14 residues. V was shortened by 9 bases and J by 0 bases, with 9 bases between the two germline ends. Germline V gene lookup returns CDR1 MNHEY and CDR2 SVGAGI.

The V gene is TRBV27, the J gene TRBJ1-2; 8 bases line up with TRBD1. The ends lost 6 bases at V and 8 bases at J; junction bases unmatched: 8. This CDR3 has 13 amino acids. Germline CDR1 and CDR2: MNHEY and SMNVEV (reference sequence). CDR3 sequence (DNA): TGTGCCAGCAGCCCGGACAGGGACGTAGGCTACACCTTC. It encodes CASSPDRDVGYTF.